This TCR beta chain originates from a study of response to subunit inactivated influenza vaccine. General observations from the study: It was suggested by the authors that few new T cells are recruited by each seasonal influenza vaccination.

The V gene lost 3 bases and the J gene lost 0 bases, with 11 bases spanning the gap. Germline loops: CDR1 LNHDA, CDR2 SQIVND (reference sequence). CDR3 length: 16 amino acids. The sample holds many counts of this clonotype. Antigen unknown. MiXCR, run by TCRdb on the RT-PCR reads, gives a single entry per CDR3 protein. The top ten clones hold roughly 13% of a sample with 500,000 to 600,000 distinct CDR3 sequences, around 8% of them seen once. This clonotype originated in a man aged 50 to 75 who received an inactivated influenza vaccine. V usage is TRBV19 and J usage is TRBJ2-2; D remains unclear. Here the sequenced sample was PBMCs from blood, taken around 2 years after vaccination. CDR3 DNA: TGTGCCAGTAGTATGGATGGATTCACGAACACCGGGGAGCTGTTTTTT. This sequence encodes CASSMDGFTNTGELFF.